Listed below are T cell receptor beta chains from one sample, sequenced in a study of T cell repertoires in cytomegalovirus infection. TCRdb fed the reads into MiXCR, producing one record per CDR3 protein. Altogether approximately 700,000 distinct CDR3 sequences are present, 35% being singletons, with the ten largest covering 2.5% to 3%. Input material: PBMCs. The receptors were sampled from a human donor in good health (CMV status not recorded). Some clones in this sample may be carry-over from other donors' samples. Both conserved end residues are part of each CDR3. A D gene is named only where the DNA matches it firmly. Size is omitted from some rows. Given values are once, few, many or a class for expanded clones.

TRBV6-5	TRBD2	TRBJ2-6	few	CASSYETSGSSGANVLTF	TGTGCCAGCAGTTACGAGACTAGCGGGTCCTCTGGGGCCAACGTCCTGACTTTC
TRBV4-2	NA	TRBJ1-5	few	CASSQVPGTSNQPQHF	TGTGCCAGCAGCCAAGTTCCCGGGACTAGCAATCAGCCCCAGCATTTT
TRBV12-3/TRBV12-4	NA	TRBJ2-5	few	CASTLGAAQETQYF	TGTGCCAGCACCCTTGGGGCGGCCCAAGAGACCCAGTACTTC
TRBV20-1	NA	TRBJ2-3	NA	CSARRDTQYF	TGCAGTGCTAGAAGAGATACGCAGTATTTT
TRBV6-1	NA	TRBJ2-2	many	CASRSDPLNTGELFF	TGTGCCAGCAGGAGCGACCCGCTGAACACCGGGGAGCTGTTTTTT
TRBV24-1	TRBD1	TRBJ2-2	few	CATSDTRDRYTGELFF	TGTGCCACCAGTGATACCCGGGACAGATACACCGGGGAGCTGTTTTTT
TRBV7-9	NA	TRBJ2-4	few	CASSLDTGRKNIQYF	TGTGCCAGCAGCTTAGATACGGGGAGAAAAAACATTCAGTACTTC
TRBV20-1	TRBD1	TRBJ2-4	few	CSARKTGRNIQYF	TGCAGTGCTAGAAAGACAGGGAGAAACATTCAGTACTTC
TRBV28	NA	TRBJ1-1	few	CASSIQGTEAFF	TGTGCCAGCAGTATCCAGGGGACTGAAGCTTTCTTT
TRBV2	TRBD2	TRBJ2-1	few	CASSEWAGAYNEQFF	TGTGCCAGCAGTGAATGGGCGGGGGCCTACAATGAGCAGTTCTTC
TRBV6-5	TRBD1	TRBJ1-6	few	CASSWGTVANSPLHF	TGTGCCAGCAGTTGGGGGACAGTCGCCAATTCACCCCTCCACTTT
TRBV27	TRBD1	TRBJ2-3	NA	CASSTGTGPDTQYF	TGTGCCAGCAGCACCGGGACAGGGCCAGATACGCAGTATTTT
TRBV5-1	NA	TRBJ2-1	NA	CASSLALRADDYNEQFF	TGCGCCAGCAGCTTGGCCCTCCGAGCGGACGACTACAATGAGCAGTTCTTC
TRBV4-1	NA	TRBJ2-7	NA	CASSPEEDSYEQYF	TGTGCCAGCAGCCCAGAGGAGGACTCCTACGAGCAGTACTTC
TRBV4-2	NA	TRBJ1-5	NA	CASSQGLGDNSNQPQHF	TGTGCCAGCAGCCAAGGACTGGGGGACAATAGCAATCAGCCCCAGCATTTT
TRBV28	NA	TRBJ2-7	few	CASRVGGYEQYF	TGTGCCAGCAGGGTTGGGGGCTACGAGCAGTACTTC
TRBV28	NA	TRBJ1-5	NA	CASSLAGQQGNQPQHF	TGTGCCAGCAGCCTAGCTGGGCAGCAGGGCAATCAGCCCCAGCATTTT
TRBV19	NA	TRBJ1-2	NA	CASSTTGTISYTF	TGTGCCAGTAGCACTACCGGGACAATAAGCTACACCTTC
TRBV6-1	NA	TRBJ2-7	NA	CASSPQVRRGYEQYF	TGTGCCAGCAGCCCACAGGTTCGGAGAGGCTACGAGCAGTACTTC
TRBV5-1	TRBD1	TRBJ2-7	NA	CASSPWGTEVDEQYF	TGCGCCAGCAGCCCTTGGGGGACAGAGGTCGACGAGCAGTACTTC
TRBV20-1	NA	TRBJ1-1	NA	CSAKQEVTEAFF	TGCAGTGCTAAACAGGAGGTAACTGAAGCTTTCTTT
TRBV28	NA	TRBJ2-2	NA	CASSLLQGNTGELFF	TGTGCCAGCAGTTTGTTACAGGGGAACACCGGGGAGCTGTTTTTT
TRBV27	NA	TRBJ1-1	NA	CASSLFWGNTEAFF	TGTGCCAGCAGTTTATTTTGGGGAAACACTGAAGCTTTCTTT
TRBV4-2	NA	TRBJ1-1	few	CASSQGSLNTEAFF	TGTGCCAGCAGCCAGGGGTCTTTGAACACTGAAGCTTTCTTT
TRBV29-1	TRBD2	TRBJ2-3	NA	CSVENRLANEDTQYF	TGCAGCGTTGAAAATCGACTAGCTAACGAGGATACGCAGTATTTT
TRBV4-2	NA	TRBJ2-3	NA	CASSQEISPDTQYF	TGTGCCAGCAGCCAAGAGATTAGCCCAGATACGCAGTATTTT
TRBV24-1	TRBD2	TRBJ2-5	few	CATSSGTSGKVETQYF	TGTGCCACCAGTTCCGGGACTAGCGGGAAGGTGGAGACCCAGTACTTC
TRBV6-5	NA	TRBJ2-3	NA	CASSYRLGSTDTQYF	TGTGCCAGCAGTTACCGACTAGGTAGCACAGATACGCAGTATTTT
TRBV28	NA	TRBJ1-1	NA	CASSVLMNTEAFF	TGTGCCAGCAGCGTCCTAATGAACACTGAAGCTTTCTTT
TRBV20-1	TRBD2	TRBJ2-1	NA	CSAIAGAPLGEQFF	TGCAGTGCTATAGCGGGGGCTCCCCTAGGTGAGCAGTTCTTC
TRBV24-1	NA	TRBJ1-2	NA	CATSDGGLTYGYTF	TGTGCCACCAGTGATGGGGGCTTGACCTATGGCTACACCTTC
TRBV10-3	NA	TRBJ1-1	many	CATRGTLNTEAFF	TGTGCCACCCGAGGTACACTTAACACTGAAGCTTTCTTT
TRBV12-3/TRBV12-4	TRBD2	TRBJ2-3	few	CASSLGGGTSTDTQYF	TGTGCCAGCAGTTTGGGCGGGGGGACTTCAACAGATACGCAGTATTTT